These 31 T cell receptor beta chains originate from one sample sequenced in a study of blood T cells in healthy people across ages. It was with a sample-barcoded 5' primer and a J-beta primer mix that a second PCR of roughly 7 to 12 cycles was run. MiXCR, run by TCRdb on the 5' RACE reads, gives a single entry per CDR3 protein. This sample carries roughly 830,000 distinct CDR3 sequences, 60% to 80% of them seen once, and the ten largest clones take about a quarter. Sequencing used blood. All receptors come from a man aged 25 to 40 in good health.

The chain employs TRBV2 and TRBJ2-4; the D gene is possibly TRBD2 (5 bases). Trimming removed 7 bases at V and 4 bases at J, with 8 bases between. The germline V gene has CDR1 SNHLY and CDR2 FYNNEI. This CDR3 has 12 residues. In DNA form, the CDR3 reads TGTGCCAGCAATAGGGAGAAAAACATTCAGTACTTC. This translates into CASNREKNIQYF.

Turning to this clonotype: A read error may produce the germline difference seen at one junction end. In DNA form, the CDR3 reads TGCGTCAGCAGCCATCGGCTAGCCTACAATGAGCAGTTCTTC. Protein product: CVSSHRLAYNEQFF. The chain combines TRBV4-1 with TRBJ2-1; D call uncertain. Germline V gene lookup returns CDR1 MGHRA and CDR2 YSYEKL. The CDR3 has 14 residues.

The chain uses TRBV29-1 and TRBJ2-7; D is uncertain. The CDR3 runs to 11 residues. CDR1 and CDR2 (germline): SQVTM, ANQGSEA. Trimming took 0 bases from V and 5 from J, leaving 5 bases between them. The CDR3 here is CSVEDKDEQYF. As DNA, the CDR3 is TGCAGCGTTGAAGATAAGGACGAGCAGTACTTC.

The rearrangement joins TRBV24-1 to TRBJ2-1; the D gene could be TRBD1 or TRBD2 (5 bases each). Trimming pared 6 bases from V and 0 bases from J, leaving 8 bases between. Germline CDR1 and CDR2: KGHDR and SFDVKD. The CDR3 sequence is 14 residues long. In DNA, the CDR3 is TGTGCCACCAGTAAGGGGAGCTCCTACAATGAGCAGTTCTTC. Its translation: CATSKGSSYNEQFF.

The chain has TRBV12-3 or TRBV12-4 and TRBJ2-1, with 15 bases lining up with TRBD2. V was clipped by 5 bases and J by 5 bases; unmatched bases: 7. CDR3 length: 17 amino acids. DNA for the CDR3: TGTGCCAGCAGTCGTCCTGGGACTAGCGGGGGGAACAATGAGCAGTTCTTC. Protein sequence: CASSRPGTSGGNNEQFF.

This chain connects TRBV6-2 or TRBV6-3 to TRBJ2-7; D call uncertain. From germline, CDR1 is MNHEY and CDR2 SVGEGT. CDR3 length: 12 residues. Trimming left V 6 bases short and J 3 bases short, with 9 bases between. The CDR3 loop is CASSGNYYEQYF. CDR3 bases: TGTGCCAGCAGCGGAAATTACTACGAGCAGTACTTC.

The V and J genes are TRBV14 and TRBJ1-1, with D unresolved. V was clipped by 4 bases and J by 5 bases, with 14 bases between them. The germline V gene encodes CDR1 SGHDN and CDR2 FVKESK. The CDR3 has 14 amino acids. The CDR3: CASSLGSLWTEAFF. The CDR3 DNA is TGTGCCAGCAGCCTCGGGAGTTTGTGGACTGAAGCTTTCTTT. The complete variable domain, with remaining parts taken from reference TRBV14 and TRBJ1-1, reads EAGVTQFPSHSVIEKGQTVTLRCDPISGHDNLYWYRRVMGKEIKFLLHFVKESKQDESGMPNNRFLAERTGGTYSTLKVQPAELEDSGVYFCASSLGSLWTEAFFGQGTRLTVV.

The gene calls are TRBV12-3 or TRBV12-4 and TRBJ2-4; D is perhaps TRBD2 (6 bases). Between the trimmed V and J ends, which lost 5 bases and 14 bases, there was a span of 13 bases. This CDR3 region has 11 residues. CDR3 bases: TGTGCCAGCAGTCCCGGTAGGGAGGAGTACTTC. Protein product: CASSPGREEYF.

The genes are TRBV20-1 and TRBJ2-7, with 10 bases identical to TRBD2. With V trimmed by 5 bases and J by 4 bases, 8 bases remained unmatched. The CDR3 sequence is 14 residues long. Germline CDR1 and CDR2: DFQATT and SNEGSKA (reference sequence). CDR3 coding DNA: TGCAGTGCTTACCCTAGCGGGGGCTTTTACGAGCAGTACTTC. Protein product: CSAYPSGGFYEQYF.

The V gene is TRBV6-6, the J gene TRBJ2-1; 7 nucleotides agree with TRBD2. V shed 5 bases, J shed 5 bases, and the junction held 12 bases outside the gene matches. The germline gives CDR1 MNHNY, CDR2 SVGAGI (reference sequence). This CDR3 comprises 16 residues. CDR3 region: CASSPAGEGVNNEQFF. The DNA of the CDR3 is TGTGCCAGCAGTCCGGCGGGGGAAGGGGTCAACAATGAGCAGTTCTTC.

The V and J genes are TRBV6-2 or TRBV6-3 and TRBJ2-1; D remains ambiguous. V lost 7 bases and J lost 0, with 16 bases in between. Germline CDR1 reads MNHEY; CDR2 reads SVGEGT. The CDR3 has 16 residues. In DNA form, the CDR3 reads TGTGCCAGCAACCCGGGCGGCAAAAGCTCCTACAATGAGCAGTTCTTC. It codes for CASNPGGKSSYNEQFF.

In its sample, this clonotype was seen a few times. The chain employs TRBV6-5 and TRBJ1-6, with D unresolved. V was pared by 4 bases and J by 13 bases, with 17 bases between. The CDR3 is 14 residues long. The germline V gene encodes CDR1 MNHEY and CDR2 SVGAGI. CDR3 DNA: TGTGCCAGCAGTTCAACCCATCCGACTGAGCCCCTCCACTTT. It encodes CASSSTHPTEPLHF.

This clonotype was counted only a few times. This rearrangement joins TRBV12-3 or TRBV12-4 to TRBJ2-1; the D gene is possibly TRBD2 (6 bases). The CDR3 covers 15 residues. V was shortened by 3 bases and J by 6 bases, with 15 bases between the two germline ends. CDR3 residues: CASSFSRGGGNEQFF. DNA of the CDR3: TGTGCCAGCAGTTTCTCCCGTGGGGGAGGCAATGAGCAGTTCTTC.

This clonotype occurred a few times. The junction does not match germline at one end; this may be a read error. The chain recombines TRBV7-3 with TRBJ2-1; 11 bases fit TRBD2. Germline loops: CDR1 SGHTA, CDR2 FQGTGA. The CDR3 has 15 residues. Written as DNA, the CDR3 is TGTGCCAGCAGGAATAGCGGGGGGGCCTATAATGAGCAGTTCTTC. Its protein product is CASRNSGGAYNEQFF.

This clonotype was detected only a few times. V usage is TRBV6-6 and J usage is TRBJ2-7; tentatively, D is TRBD1 (6 bases). The CDR3 consists of 15 residues. Trimming shortened V by 0 bases and J by 0 bases, and 9 bases separated the two germline ends. CDR1 and CDR2 (germline): MNHNY, SVGAGI (reference sequence). DNA of the CDR3: TGTGCCAGCAGTTACTCGACAGGCCGCTCCTACGAGCAGTACTTC. Amino acids: CASSYSTGRSYEQYF.

The V and J genes are TRBV18 and TRBJ1-2; 10 nucleotides agree with TRBD1. This CDR3 spans 17 amino acids. The germline V gene has CDR1 KGHSH and CDR2 LQKENI. The V segment lost 0 bases and the J segment 2 bases; nucleotides outside the gene matches: 6. The CDR3 spells CASSPPDRGHLNYGYTF. The CDR3 DNA is TGTGCCAGCTCACCACCCGACAGGGGGCACCTCAACTATGGCTACACCTTC.

This clonotype was counted between two and nine times. The chain employs TRBV12-3 or TRBV12-4 and TRBJ1-1; perhaps TRBD1 as D (5 bases). This CDR3 spans 17 amino acids. V was clipped by 5 bases and J by 3 bases, with 22 bases between them. CDR3 protein: CASSHHLLTATDTEAFF. Written as DNA, the CDR3 is TGTGCCAGCAGTCATCACCTATTGACAGCGACTGACACTGAAGCTTTCTTT.

Details on this clonotype: With a much larger clone just one base away, this may be a read error. The V gene is TRBV2, the J gene TRBJ1-5, with 10 nucleotides matching TRBD1. This CDR3 comprises 18 residues. Germline CDR1 and CDR2: SNHLY and FYNNEI. The CDR3 reads CASTTGQGITDSNQPRHF. The CDR3 DNA follows: TGTGCCAGCACCACGGGACAGGGGATAACGGATAGCAATCAGCCCCGGCATTTT.

The CDR3 nucleotides read TGTGCCAGCAGCTTAGACTTGAGAACACTCCACTTT. Its protein product is CASSLDLRTLHF. V and J are TRBV7-2 and TRBJ1-6; no firm D call. Trimming cost V 1 base and J 16 bases, with 11 bases left between them. The CDR3 sequence is 12 residues long. CDR1 is SGHTA, CDR2 FQGNSA, per germline.

This clonotype was observed a single time. The chain uses TRBV12-3 or TRBV12-4 and TRBJ1-5, with D hard to call. Trimming shortened V by 4 bases and J by 0 bases, and 7 bases separated the two germline ends. CDR3 length equals 14 residues. CDR3 loop: CASSWSGSNQPQHF. The CDR3 region has the DNA TGTGCCAGCAGTTGGTCAGGTAGCAATCAGCCCCAGCATTTT.

This clonotype was seen a few times. The rearrangement links TRBV29-1 to TRBJ2-5; D gene unclear. Trimming pared 3 bases from V and 5 bases from J, leaving 7 bases between. Germline assignment: CDR1 SQVTM and CDR2 ANQGSEA. This CDR3 spans 11 amino acids. This CDR3 is CSVEFGETQYF. CDR3 nucleotide sequence: TGCAGCGTTGAGTTCGGGGAGACCCAGTACTTC.

This clonotype was counted between two and nine times. The chain joins TRBV7-3 to TRBJ2-7; 10 nucleotides line up with TRBD1. Germline V gene data show CDR1 as SGHTA and CDR2 as FQGTGA. V lost 6 bases, J lost 6 bases, and 8 bases stayed unmatched. CDR3 length: 14 residues. The DNA for the CDR3 is TGTGCCAGCAGTCCACCCGGGACAGGGGCCGAGCAGTACTTC. As protein: CASSPPGTGAEQYF. The full variable domain, with the rest looked up from reference TRBV7-3 and TRBJ2-7, is GAGVSQTPSNKVTEKGKYVELRCDPISGHTALYWYRQSLGQGPEFLIYFQGTGAADDSGLPNDRFFAVRPEGSVSTLKIQRTERGDSAVYLCASSPPGTGAEQYFGPGTRLTVT.

The chain links TRBV30 to TRBJ2-3, with 8 bases fitting TRBD2. Losses at the gene ends were 0 bases for V and 5 bases for J; bases not matched to a gene: 4. This CDR3 has 14 residues. Germline V gives CDR1 GTSNPN, CDR2 SVGIG (reference sequence). The CDR3 protein is CAWSVTAGVDTQYF. CDR3 coding DNA: TGTGCCTGGAGTGTAACAGCGGGGGTAGATACGCAGTATTTT. Filled out from reference TRBV30 and TRBJ2-3, the complete variable domain reads SQTIHQWPATLVQPVGSPLSLECTVEGTSNPNLYWYRQAAGRGLQLLFYSVGIGQISSEVPQNLSASRPQDRQFILSSKKLLLSDSGFYLCAWSVTAGVDTQYFGPGTRLTVL.

The chain uses TRBV2 and TRBJ1-1; D is unresolved. V was pared by 5 bases and J by 5 bases, with 9 bases between. The CDR3 runs 12 residues. Germline V CDR1 and CDR2: SNHLY, FYNNEI. CDR3 sequence: CASSPRYTEAFF. The CDR3, as DNA: TGTGCCAGCAGTCCCCGGTATACTGAAGCTTTCTTT. Drawing the rest from reference TRBV2 and TRBJ1-1, the complete variable domain is EPEVTQTPSHQVTQMGQEVILRCVPISNHLYFYWYRQILGQKVEFLVSFYNNEISEKSEIFDDQFSVERPDGSNFTLKIRSTKLEDSAMYFCASSPRYTEAFFGQGTRLTVV.

This clonotype was recorded at least ten times. The chain joins TRBV7-2 to TRBJ2-3, with 8 bases lining up with TRBD2. Germline-derived CDR1 and CDR2 are SGHTA and FQGNSA. This CDR3 comprises 14 residues. After removal of 6 bases from V and 4 bases from J, the junction contained 6 bases not matched to a gene. The CDR3 DNA is TGTGCCAGCAGGACCGAGCGGGGGCCAGATACGCAGTATTTT. Translation: CASRTERGPDTQYF. The full variable domain, completed using reference TRBV7-2 and TRBJ2-3, is GAGVSQSPSNKVTEKGKDVELRCDPISGHTALYWYRQSLGQGLEFLIYFQGNSAPDKSGLPSDRFSAERTGGSVSTLTIQRTQQEDSAVYLCASRTERGPDTQYFGPGTRLTVL.

The rearrangement links TRBV4-3 to TRBJ2-1; 9 nucleotides align to TRBD1. This CDR3 comprises 15 residues. Trimming removed 4 bases from V and 2 bases from J; junction bases left unmatched: 3. Looked up from germline, CDR1 is LGHNA and CDR2 is YSLEER. The CDR3 DNA is TGCGCCAGCAGCCTACAGGGGGCCCCCTACAATGAGCAGTTCTTC. Its protein is CASSLQGAPYNEQFF.

This clonotype was seen only a few times. V gene TRBV7-2 combines with J gene TRBJ2-5; D may be TRBD1 (6 bases). The germline CDR1 and CDR2 sequences are SGHTA and FQGNSA. The CDR3 has 14 residues. The V end was cut by 5 bases, the J end by 4 bases, with 14 bases between. The CDR3 coding sequence is TGTGCCAGCAGCATGGCACAGGGTCGAGAGACCCAGTACTTC. Translating it yields CASSMAQGRETQYF. The variable domain in full, completed from reference TRBV7-2 and TRBJ2-5, reads GAGVSQSPSNKVTEKGKDVELRCDPISGHTALYWYRQSLGQGLEFLIYFQGNSAPDKSGLPSDRFSAERTGGSVSTLTIQRTQQEDSAVYLCASSMAQGRETQYFGPGTRLLVL.

The J gene is TRBJ2-5, the V gene TRBV10-3, with 9 bases identical to TRBD1. CDR1 is ENHRY, CDR2 SYGVKD, per germline. The CDR3 length is 13 residues. V lost 6 bases, J lost 11 bases, and 10 bases stayed unmatched. As DNA, the CDR3 is TGTGCCATCAGCACGGACAGGGGCAATGAGCAGTACTTC. As protein: CAISTDRGNEQYF.

The genes are TRBV9 and TRBJ2-7; TRBD1 matches at 8 bases. The CDR3 covers 16 residues. Germline V CDR1 and CDR2: SGDLS, YYNGEE. J was trimmed by 0 bases and V by 4 bases; bases with no gene match: 9. For the CDR3, the DNA is TGTGCCAGCAGCAACCGGGACAGGACCAACTCCTACGAGCAGTACTTC. Translated, it gives CASSNRDRTNSYEQYF.

This chain joins TRBV15 and TRBJ2-7; D is possibly TRBD1 (6 bases). The J call is doubtful: the DNA matches TRBJ2-5 better. The CDR3 runs to 15 residues. CDR1 and CDR2 from the germline V gene are LNHNV and YYDKDF (reference sequence). CDR3 protein: CATSRDRGVGETQYF. In DNA, the CDR3 is TGTGCCACCAGCAGAGACAGGGGAGTGGGAGAGACCCAGTACTTC.

This chain links TRBV5-1 with TRBJ2-3; the D gene is possibly TRBD1 (6 bases). CDR1 and CDR2 from the germline V gene are SGHRS and YFSETQ. The CDR3 length is 14 residues. Trimming pared 0 bases from V and 8 bases from J, leaving 13 bases between. Here the CDR3 DNA reads TGCGCCAGCAGCTTGGACAGGGAAAGAGGTACGCAGTATTTT. Translated, it gives CASSLDRERGTQYF.